These 27 T cell receptor beta chains came from one sample sequenced in a study of shared clonotypes between healthy human individuals. TCRdb's table, derived via immunoSEQ multiplex PCR, lists solely in-frame clones and lacks some. The repertoire holds hundreds of thousands of clones, with 76% as singletons. Sequenced: PBMCs. The receptors stem from a middle-aged woman in good health. Some clones in this sample may be carry-over from other donors' samples.

This clone was picked up one time. The chain couples TRBV18 to TRBJ1-5; no reliable D call. V shed 1 base and J shed 7 bases, with 17 bases lying between them. Germline V gene data show CDR1 as KGHSH and CDR2 as LQKENI. The CDR3 covers 16 residues. CDR3: CASSPHEPRSGQPQHF. The CDR3 DNA reads TGTGCCAGCTCACCACATGAGCCTAGGAGTGGACAGCCCCAGCATTTT.

The CDR3 region is CASSPWTSGSPYNEQFF. In nucleotides, the CDR3 is TGTGCCAGCAGTCCATGGACTAGCGGGAGTCCCTACAATGAGCAGTTCTTC. The rearrangement links TRBV27 to TRBJ2-1; 13 bases match TRBD2. The V gene's germline CDR1 is MNHEY and CDR2 SMNVEV (reference sequence). The CDR3 spans 17 residues. J was trimmed by 2 bases and V by 5 bases; bases with no gene match: 6.

This clone was observed a single time. V is TRBV30 and J is TRBJ2-7, with D unresolved. Trimming stripped 0 bases from V and 4 bases from J, with 4 bases between. Germline-derived CDR1 and CDR2 are GTSNPN and SVGIG (reference sequence). This CDR3 comprises 11 residues. The CDR3 sequence is CAWSVVYEQYF. CDR3 nucleotide sequence: TGTGCCTGGAGTGTAGTGTACGAGCAGTACTTC.

Turning to this clone: One end of the junction varies from germline; a read error may be responsible. The CDR3 DNA reads as TGTACCAGCAGTTTGAACTACGCAACTAATGAAAAACTGTTTTTT. This gives the protein CTSSLNYATNEKLFF. The chain combines TRBV27 with TRBJ1-4; D unclear. The CDR3 is made up of 15 amino acids. Looked up from germline, CDR1 is MNHEY and CDR2 is SMNVEV (reference sequence).

This sequence joins TRBV5-6 and TRBJ1-1; D might be TRBD1 (5 bases). The V end was cut by 4 bases, the J end by 0 bases, with 13 bases between. Looked up from germline, CDR1 is SGHDT and CDR2 is YYEEEE. The CDR3 totals 15 residues. This CDR3 is CASSLPDSMNTEAFF. The CDR3 nucleotides are TGTGCCAGCAGCCTCCCTGACAGCATGAACACTGAAGCTTTCTTT.

This clone was observed a few times. J is TRBJ1-4 and V is TRBV6-6; tentative D call: TRBD1 (6 bases). V lost 5 bases to trimming and J lost 5 bases, with 15 bases between them. The CDR3 consists of 15 residues. The germline gives CDR1 MNHNY, CDR2 SVGAGI (reference sequence). CDR3 DNA: TGTGCCAGCAGTCCTCCGGGACAAGAGAATGAAAAACTGTTTTTT. Translation: CASSPPGQENEKLFF.

V and J are TRBV30 and TRBJ2-6, with 7 bases matching TRBD1. Trimming removed 2 bases from V and 0 bases from J; junction bases left unmatched: 13. The germline gives CDR1 GTSNPN, CDR2 SVGIG (reference sequence). This CDR3 is built from 19 residues. The CDR3 coding sequence is TGTGCCTGGAGTCATGGGGGCTGGGACAGCATCTCTGGGGCCAACGTCCTGACTTTC. Translated: CAWSHGGWDSISGANVLTF. The whole variable domain, remainder taken from reference TRBV30 and TRBJ2-6, is SQTIHQWPATLVQPVGSPLSLECTVEGTSNPNLYWYRQAAGRGLQLLFYSVGIGQISSEVPQNLSASRPQDRQFILSSKKLLLSDSGFYLCAWSHGGWDSISGANVLTFGAGSRLTVL.

This clone was detected many times. The CDR3 here is CSVWGYNEQFF. The DNA for the CDR3 is TGCAGCGTTTGGGGGTACAATGAGCAGTTCTTC. The gene calls are TRBV29-1 and TRBJ2-1, with D possibly being TRBD1 or TRBD2 (5 bases each). The V and J ends lost 5 bases and 4 bases respectively, with 6 bases between them. This CDR3 spans 11 amino acids. Germline CDR1 and CDR2: SQVTM and ANQGSEA.

The chain recombines TRBV19 with TRBJ1-6, with D possibly matching TRBD1 (6 bases). This CDR3 contains 12 residues. The V gene lost 4 bases and the J gene lost 11 bases, with 9 bases spanning the gap. Germline V gene data show CDR1 as LNHDA and CDR2 as SQIVND (reference sequence). CDR3 in amino acids: CASSTRDTPLHF. The DNA for the CDR3 is TGTGCCAGTAGTACACGGGACACACCCCTCCACTTT.

In the case of this clone: The same CDR3 can be traced to other DNA sequences in this sample. The chain links TRBV18 to TRBJ1-2; D is possibly TRBD1 (6 bases). Germline V gives CDR1 KGHSH, CDR2 LQKENI. V was shortened by 0 bases and J by 5 bases, with 7 bases between the two germline ends. The CDR3 sequence is 13 residues long. The CDR3 protein is CASSPPDSYGYTF. CDR3 in DNA: TGTGCCAGCTCACCACCGGACAGTTATGGCTACACCTTC. The complete variable domain, with remaining parts taken from reference TRBV18 and TRBJ1-2, reads NAGVMQNPRHLVRRRGQEARLRCSPMKGHSHVYWYRQLPEEGLKFMVYLQKENIIDESGMPKERFSAEFPKEGPSILRIQQVVRGDSAAYFCASSPPDSYGYTFGSGTRLTVV.

The chain combines TRBV10-3 with TRBJ2-5, with TRBD2 as a possible D gene (5 bases). CDR3 length: 17 residues. The germline V gene encodes CDR1 ENHRY and CDR2 SYGVKD. The V end was cut by 2 bases, the J end by 4 bases, with 20 bases between. In nucleotides, the CDR3 is TGTGCCATCAGTGAGGGAAATCTAGTGGGAGCGTCAGAGACCCAGTACTTC. The encoded protein is CAISEGNLVGASETQYF.

This rearrangement joins TRBV4-2 to TRBJ2-7; the match to TRBD1 covers 7 bases. The V segment lost 3 bases and the J segment 2 bases; nucleotides outside the gene matches: 10. Germline V gene lookup returns CDR1 LGHNA and CDR2 YNFKEQ. The CDR3 consists of 16 residues. As DNA, the CDR3 is TGTGCCAGCAGCCACCCCACAGGGGTTTACCCCTACGAGCAGTACTTC. It yields the protein CASSHPTGVYPYEQYF.

This rearrangement joins TRBV28 to TRBJ2-4; 12 nucleotides match TRBD2. This CDR3 comprises 17 residues. Germline CDR1 reads MDHEN; CDR2 reads SYDVKM. Trimming took 2 bases from V and 4 from J; bases not matched to a gene: 6. CDR3 in amino acids: CASSLNLAGGIKNIQYF. The CDR3 DNA is TGTGCCAGCAGTTTAAATCTAGCGGGAGGGATTAAAAACATTCAGTACTTC. Using reference TRBV28 and TRBJ2-4 for the parts outside the CDR3, the full variable domain is DVKVTQSSRYLVKRTGEKVFLECVQDMDHENMFWYRQDPGLGLRLIYFSYDVKMKEKGDIPEGYSVSREKKERFSLILESASTNQTSMYLCASSLNLAGGIKNIQYFGAGTRLSVL.

V gene TRBV19 combines with J gene TRBJ1-5; 7 nucleotides match TRBD1. The germline CDR1 and CDR2 sequences are LNHDA and SQIVND (reference sequence). V gave up 7 bases and J gave up 7 bases; unmatched junction bases: 4. The CDR3 runs to 12 residues. The CDR3 spells CASTPGQQPQHF. Written as DNA, the CDR3 is TGTGCCAGTACCCCGGGACAGCAGCCCCAGCATTTT.

This chain uses TRBV5-8 with TRBJ1-2; D possibly corresponds to TRBD1 (5 bases). CDR1 is SGHTS, CDR2 YDEGEE, per germline. The CDR3 has 13 residues. Trimming stripped 6 bases from V and 6 bases from J, with 15 bases between. CDR3 sequence reads: CASNPRGGNGYTF. The CDR3 DNA reads TGTGCCAGCAACCCCCGGGGGGGGAATGGCTACACCTTC.

This chain connects TRBV27 to TRBJ1-5, with no clear D. CDR3 length: 13 residues. Between the trimmed V and J ends, which lost 1 base and 4 bases, there was a span of 5 bases. CDR1 MNHEY and CDR2 SMNVEV come from the germline V gene (reference sequence). CDR3 nucleotides: TGTGCCAGCAGTTTATACAGAAATCAGCCCCAGCATTTT. This gives the protein CASSLYRNQPQHF.

This sequence joins TRBV27 and TRBJ1-2; perhaps TRBD1 as D (5 bases). V lost 2 bases and J lost 8, with 12 bases in between. Germline CDR1 and CDR2: MNHEY and SMNVEV (reference sequence). The CDR3 is 13 residues long. The CDR3 loop reads CASSLLGRGGYTF. CDR3 nucleotides: TGTGCCAGCAGTTTACTGGGGAGGGGAGGCTACACCTTC.

The chain joins TRBV4-2 to TRBJ2-5, with D perhaps TRBD2 (6 bases). V was clipped by 1 base and J by 4 bases, with 16 bases between them. Germline CDR1 LGHNA, CDR2 YNFKEQ. This CDR3 spans 16 amino acids. CDR3 in amino acids: CASSQGGAEGRETQYF. The CDR3 bases are TGTGCCAGCAGCCAAGGGGGAGCGGAGGGGAGAGAGACCCAGTACTTC.

This clone was seen only once. The CDR3 DNA follows: TGTGCCAGCAGCCCCGTAGGGAGAAAAGCTTTCTTT. Translating it yields CASSPVGRKAFF. This sequence joins TRBV7-6 and TRBJ1-1, with no clear D. The CDR3 totals 12 residues. Germline CDR1 is SGHVS and CDR2 is FNYEAQ. Between the trimmed V and J ends, which lost 5 bases and 9 bases, there was a span of 13 bases.

The chain uses TRBV18 and TRBJ2-7; D call uncertain. V was trimmed by 0 bases and J by 4 bases, leaving 10 bases between them. CDR3 length equals 14 residues. Germline CDR1 and CDR2: KGHSH and LQKENI. CDR3 bases: TGTGCCAGCTCACCACCGATGGGTCGTTACGAGCAGTACTTC. Translation gives CASSPPMGRYEQYF.

The rearrangement joins TRBV29-1 to TRBJ2-2; 8 positions match TRBD1. The CDR3 totals 15 residues. Germline V gives CDR1 SQVTM, CDR2 ANQGSEA. The J segment lost 5 bases and the V segment lost 6 bases, leaving 11 bases of the junction unmatched. CDR3 sequence (DNA): TGCAGCGTCCTGGCCGGACAGGGTGGAACCGGGGAGCTGTTTTTT. It yields the protein CSVLAGQGGTGELFF.

This clone was recorded a few times. V and J are TRBV18 and TRBJ1-1; D might be TRBD1 (6 bases). The length of the CDR3 is 13 residues. Between the trimmed V and J ends, which lost 8 bases and 4 bases, there was a span of 14 bases. Germline CDR1 and CDR2: KGHSH and LQKENI. For the CDR3, the DNA is TGTGCCAGCCAAACAGGGCCCGGCACTGAAGCTTTCTTT. Residues: CASQTGPGTEAFF.

This clone was seen a few times. The CDR3 DNA follows: TGTGCCAGCAGGCGGGACTTCACAACTAATGAAAAACTGTTTTTT. This encodes CASRRDFTTNEKLFF. V gene TRBV2 combines with J gene TRBJ1-4, with a weak D call TRBD1 (5 bases). The germline CDR1 and CDR2 sequences are SNHLY and FYNNEI. CDR3 length: 15 residues. Trimming pared 6 bases from V and 0 bases from J, leaving 11 bases between.

This sequence joins TRBV15 and TRBJ1-2; D is uncertain. Germline CDR1 reads LNHNV; CDR2 reads YYDKDF (reference sequence). The CDR3 is 13 residues long. V lost 0 bases to trimming and J lost 6 bases, with 8 bases between them. CDR3 amino acids: CATSRDFSDGYTF. The DNA of the CDR3 is TGTGCCACCAGCAGAGATTTTTCGGATGGCTACACCTTC.

This chain joins TRBV7-2 and TRBJ2-2; D may be TRBD1 (5 bases). V lost 1 base, J lost 2 bases, and 11 bases lay in between. Per the germline V gene, CDR1 is SGHTA and CDR2 is FQGNSA. The CDR3 loop spans 16 amino acids. CDR3 DNA sequence: TGTGCCAGCAGCTTAGAAGGGGCCTATAACACCGGGGAGCTGTTTTTT. Translation: CASSLEGAYNTGELFF.

This clone was detected only a few times. V usage is TRBV7-9 and J usage is TRBJ2-7, with 8 bases aligning to TRBD1. Germline-derived CDR1 and CDR2 are SEHNR and FQNEAQ (reference sequence). With 7 bases clipped from V and 3 bases from J, the junction kept 8 bases outside the gene matches. The CDR3 is made up of 14 amino acids. The CDR3 bases are TGTGCCAGCACTGGACAGGGAAACAACTACGAGCAGTACTTC. Residues: CASTGQGNNYEQYF.

A few counts support this clone. The chain combines TRBV9 with TRBJ1-1; possible D gene TRBD1, 6 bases. The germline CDR1 and CDR2 sequences are SGDLS and YYNGEE. The V end lost 5 bases, the J end lost 5 bases, and 13 bases lay between the germline ends. There are 13 residues in the CDR3. CDR3: CASSRTGRTEAFF. The CDR3 DNA sequence: TGTGCCAGCAGTCGTACAGGGAGAACTGAAGCTTTCTTT.